This TCR beta chain was identified in a study of T cell changes during pregnancy in multiple sclerosis (dated by TCRdb to the late 2010s). General notes on the study: In women with multiple sclerosis, the researchers looked at how the T cell repertoire shifted as pregnancy progressed.

Library prep was done by the immunoSEQ multiplex PCR assay. The source is immuneACCESS, and TCRdb retained only in-frame sequences with V and J called. Part of the clones is not carried over; for the studies checked, unresolved V genes explain less than half of this, and the remainder is unexplained. The sample table shows more than 90,000 clones, and 92% are seen once. About 1.6% of the sample is taken by the ten largest. Of note for this clone: What antigen it recognizes has not been identified. Base quality data are lacking; no much larger clone is found one base away.

This TCR derives from a female donor with multiple sclerosis, enrolled in a pregnancy study. The source material was peripheral blood, sampled in the third trimester of pregnancy.

The CDR3 is CASSPGLQDNEQFF. The DNA sequence is TGTGCCAGCAGTCCAGGACTACAAGACAATGAGCAGTTCTTC. The chain is made from TRBV28 and TRBJ2-1; TRBD2 is perhaps the D gene, given 6 matching bases. The CDR3 sequence holds 14 residues, the cysteine and phenylalanine included. The sequence is cut down to CDR3 DNA, 42 bases in frame from base 1. CDR1 and CDR2, looked up from the germline V gene, are MDHEN and SYDVKM. The V end loses 5 bases and the J end loses 5 bases, and a stretch of 13 bases separates them.